The 9 T cell receptor beta chains below come from one sample, sequenced in a study of shared clonotypes between healthy human individuals (dated by TCRdb to about 2020). The library was made by the immunoSEQ multiplex PCR assay. The table comes from immuneACCESS by way of TCRdb, which keeps in-frame sequences with V and J called. Part of the clones is missing from these tables; in studies checked, under half for an unresolved V gene and the rest for unknown reasons. The sample records roughly 700,000 clones, 74% of which are singletons. Approximately 1.8% of the sample belongs to the ten largest clones. Sequencing used memory CD4+ T cells sorted from blood. What the cell subset or site label conveys for this sample: CD45RA-negative fraction. These receptors were taken from a woman aged 25 to 39 in good health.

Concerning this clone: At one end the junction does not follow the germline gene, possibly because of a read error. This same CDR3 is encoded by further DNA sequences in the sample. Here the CDR3 reads CASSSGGSGSYEQYF. CDR3 nucleotide sequence: TGTGCCAGTAGCTCGGGGGGTAGCGGGTCCTACGAGCAGTACTTT. This chain connects TRBV19 to TRBJ2-7, with 7 bases that match TRBD2. The CDR3 loop spans 15 amino acids. Germline-derived CDR1 and CDR2 are LNHDA and SQIVND (reference sequence).

The V and J genes are TRBV6-1 and TRBJ1-2; D uncertain. The germline gives CDR1 MNHNS, CDR2 SASEGT. Trimming cost V 1 base and J 4 bases, with 7 bases left between them. This CDR3 contains 13 residues. The CDR3 is CASSEGTAYGYTF. Here the CDR3 DNA reads TGTGCCAGCAGTGAAGGGACGGCCTATGGCTACACCTTC.

CDR3 DNA: TGTGCCAGCAGTCTGTGGGGAGGGGGCCCAGCGAACACTGAAGCTTTCTTT. Amino acid sequence: CASSLWGGGPANTEAFF. The chain carries TRBV28 and TRBJ1-1, with 7 nucleotides matching TRBD1. Trimming removed 5 bases from V and 1 base from J; junction bases left unmatched: 13. Germline CDR1 MDHEN, CDR2 SYDVKM. This CDR3 has 17 residues.

This rearrangement joins TRBV30 to TRBJ2-5; D is undetermined. The DNA end is more similar to TRBJ2-7, so the J call may be wrong. Germline CDR1 is GTSNPN and CDR2 is SVGIG (reference sequence). The CDR3 is made up of 11 amino acids. The CDR3 DNA reads TGTGCCTGGAGTGTAATCTACGAGCAGTACTTC. Translating it yields CAWSVIYEQYF.

In this sample, this clone turned up once. V usage is TRBV6-6 and J usage is TRBJ2-1; TRBD2 might be the D (5 bases). Germline V gene sequence: CDR1 MNHNY, CDR2 SVGAGI (reference sequence). The ends were cut back, 10 bases at V and 0 bases at J, with 16 bases in the middle. This CDR3 comprises 15 residues. The CDR3 protein is CATVRGKGSYNEQFF. In DNA, the CDR3 is TGTGCCACCGTCCGGGGAAAGGGCTCCTACAATGAGCAGTTCTTC.

The chain has TRBV5-1 and TRBJ2-1; TRBD2 agrees at 9 bases. This CDR3 is built from 17 residues. Germline trimming cut 4 bases from V and 7 bases from J; bases unmatched to any gene: 15. Germline V gives CDR1 SGHRS, CDR2 YFSETQ. CDR3 nucleotide sequence: TGCGCCAGCAGCCTGTATAGCGGGAGCTTCTCTGGGAATGAGCAGTTCTTC. Its translation: CASSLYSGSFSGNEQFF.

The chain links TRBV6-5 to TRBJ2-5, with 8 bases identical to TRBD1. Germline CDR1 and CDR2: MNHEY and SVGAGI. The CDR3 totals 15 residues. J was trimmed by 5 bases and V by 3 bases; bases with no gene match: 8. CDR3 coding DNA: TGTGCCAGCAGTTATTTTCCAGGGGGCGTGGAGACCCAGTACTTC. Translated, it gives CASSYFPGGVETQYF.

The chain recombines TRBV6-1 with TRBJ2-7; 8 nucleotides agree with TRBD2. The ends lost 1 base at V and 0 bases at J; junction bases unmatched: 8. The V gene's germline CDR1 is MNHNS and CDR2 SASEGT. This CDR3 comprises 17 residues. CDR3 protein: CASSEGLAGLSSYEQYF. The CDR3 nucleotides are TGTGCCAGCAGTGAAGGCCTAGCGGGTCTTAGCTCCTACGAGCAGTACTTC.

This clone was detected a few times. The chain uses TRBV9 and TRBJ1-1, with 7 bases identical to TRBD1. The CDR3 is 13 amino acids. Germline CDR1 reads SGDLS; CDR2 reads YYNGEE. V gave up 3 bases and J gave up 3 bases; unmatched junction bases: 2. This CDR3 is CASSATGDTEAFF. The CDR3 DNA follows: TGTGCCAGCAGCGCTACAGGGGACACTGAAGCTTTCTTT.